This entry lists 30 T cell receptor beta chains sequenced from one sample in a study of regulatory T cells in long-lasting Graves disease. As to time point: newly diagnosed GD, antithyroid drugs for less than 3 months. After RNA was extracted from PBMCs, the TCR library was made from it. Construction of TCR beta libraries relied on iRepertoire HTBI primers and on Arm-PCR targeting CDR3 regions. TCRdb passed the multiplex PCR reads through MiXCR, listing each CDR3 protein once. The sample yields about 440,000 distinct CDR3 sequences, roughly 15% seen once. The data were also submitted as part of a second study, on T cells in Graves' hyperthyroidism and ophthalmopathy.

Here the sequenced sample was peripheral blood mononuclear cells (PBMCs), taken at new diagnosis, from a patient treated with antithyroid drugs. Receptors were obtained from a young woman with Graves disease.

This clonotype was picked up a small number of times. This chain joins TRBV7-2 and TRBJ2-7; possibly TRBD2 for D (8 bases). The germline V and J ends were trimmed by 5 bases and 2 bases, with 19 bases remaining between them. Germline V gene data show CDR1 as SGHTA and CDR2 as FQGNSA. The CDR3 is made up of 16 amino acids. The CDR3 nucleotides are TGTGCCAGCAGCCCCAGCGGTAGCGGGACAGCCTACGAGCAGTACTTC. Translated: CASSPSGSGTAYEQYF. Full variable domain (remainder filled in from reference TRBV7-2 and TRBJ2-7): GAGVSQSPSNKVTEKGKDVELRCDPISGHTALYWYRQSLGQGLEFLIYFQGNSAPDKSGLPSDRFSAERTGGSVSTLTIQRTQQEDSAVYLCASSPSGSGTAYEQYFGPGTRLTVT.

This clonotype came up many times. This chain links TRBV11-3 with TRBJ2-7, with D possibly called TRBD1 or TRBD2 (5 bases each). CDR1 and CDR2 from the germline V gene are SGHNT and YENEEA. The V end lost 5 bases, the J end lost 0 bases, and 14 bases lay between the germline ends. There are 15 residues in the CDR3. DNA of the CDR3: TGTGCCAGCAGCCGGGAACCAGGGAGCTCCTACGAGCAGTACTTC. This codes for CASSREPGSSYEQYF.

This clonotype was detected ten times or more. The V gene is TRBV28, the J gene TRBJ1-2, with 7 nucleotides matching TRBD1. CDR1 is MDHEN, CDR2 SYDVKM, per germline. With 4 bases clipped from V and 7 bases from J, the junction kept 3 bases outside the gene matches. The CDR3 spans 12 residues. This CDR3 reads CASSSTGLGYTF. The CDR3 DNA reads as TGTGCCAGCAGTTCGACAGGGCTTGGCTACACCTTC.

The rearrangement uses TRBV30 and TRBJ2-1, with TRBD2 matching 7 bases. Germline CDR1 and CDR2: GTSNPN and SVGIG (reference sequence). The CDR3 is 15 residues long. J gave up 0 bases and V 0 bases, and 2 bases lay outside the gene matches. The CDR3 coding sequence is TGTGCCTGGAGTGTTGGCGGGAGCTCCTACAATGAGCAGTTCTTC. Translating gives CAWSVGGSSYNEQFF.

The chain employs TRBV7-2 and TRBJ2-1; D not resolved. Germline V CDR1 and CDR2: SGHTA, FQGNSA. V gave up 0 bases and J gave up 0 bases, with 9 bases separating them. The CDR3 spans 16 residues. CDR3 sequence (DNA): TGTGCCAGCAGCTTAGCACGCGGTAGCTCCTACAATGAGCAGTTCTTC. It specifies CASSLARGSSYNEQFF.

This clonotype was seen repeatedly, ten times or more. V gene TRBV12-3 or TRBV12-4 combines with J gene TRBJ2-5, with 9 positions matching TRBD1. The CDR3 extends over 13 amino acids. V gave up 6 bases and J gave up 5 bases; unmatched junction bases: 4. CDR3 region: CASSRTGVETQYF. The CDR3 nucleotides read TGTGCCAGCAGCCGGACAGGGGTTGAGACCCAGTACTTC.

In regard to this clonotype: A read error is likely here: a far larger clone is one base away. The chain is built from TRBV7-9 and TRBJ2-4; 10 nucleotides agree with TRBD2. The CDR3 has 14 amino acids. The trim removed 1 base at V and 13 bases at J, leaving 7 bases unmatched. CDR1 is SEHNR, CDR2 FQNEAQ, per germline (reference sequence). Here the CDR3 DNA reads TGTGCCAGCAGCTTAGAAGGGACTAGCGTAGAACAGTACTTC. It translates to CASSLEGTSVEQYF.

There are many counts of this clonotype. The chain has TRBV12-3 or TRBV12-4 and TRBJ2-1, with TRBD2 matching over 13 bases. This CDR3 has 13 residues. Trimming cost V 5 bases and J 10 bases; bases outside gene matches: 2. The CDR3 here is CASSPGLAGEQFF. The CDR3 region has the DNA TGTGCCAGCAGTCCGGGACTAGCGGGGGAGCAGTTCTTC.

The rearrangement links TRBV10-3 to TRBJ1-2; no firm D call. Germline V gives CDR1 ENHRY, CDR2 SYGVKD. The CDR3 length is 13 residues. The ends were cut back, 7 bases at V and 8 bases at J, with 17 bases in the middle. The CDR3 sequence is CAITTARGYGYTF. In DNA form, the CDR3 reads TGTGCCATCACTACGGCCCGGGGATACGGCTACACCTTC.

This clonotype was seen repeatedly, ten times or more. The chain is built from TRBV2 and TRBJ1-1; no clear D gene. The CDR3 is 11 residues long. V gave up 8 bases and J gave up 3 bases, with 7 bases separating them. The V gene's germline CDR1 is SNHLY and CDR2 FYNNEI. Written as DNA, the CDR3 is TGTGCCAGCCGCCAGGACACTGAAGCTTTCTTT. Its translation: CASRQDTEAFF.

The V and J genes are TRBV5-1 and TRBJ1-4; 10 bases line up with TRBD1. The CDR3 extends over 13 amino acids. V shed 6 bases and J 6 bases; nucleotides not matched to a gene: 2. Germline CDR1 and CDR2: SGHRS and YFSETQ. This CDR3 reads CASTTGGDEKLFF. Written as DNA, the CDR3 is TGCGCCAGCACGACAGGGGGCGATGAAAAACTGTTTTTT.

This clonotype appeared a few times. The CDR3 sequence is CASSHLSGRENEQFF. CDR3 DNA sequence: TGTGCCAGCAGCCATCTTAGCGGGAGAGAGAATGAGCAGTTCTTC. This rearrangement joins TRBV14 to TRBJ2-1, with TRBD2 identical over 9 bases. Germline V lookup: CDR1 SGHDN, CDR2 FVKESK. V shed 3 bases, J shed 7 bases, and the junction held 7 bases outside the gene matches. The CDR3 totals 15 residues.

Many counts were recorded for this clonotype. The DNA for the CDR3 is TGCAGTGGCGTGGAATCCTATGGCTACACCTTC. Its translation: CSGVESYGYTF. The chain recombines TRBV20-1 with TRBJ1-2; D not resolved. This CDR3 region has 11 residues. The V end lost 7 bases, the J end lost 4 bases, and 10 bases lay between the germline ends. From germline, CDR1 is DFQATT and CDR2 SNEGSKA (reference sequence).

The chain combines TRBV25-1 with TRBJ1-6; D unclear. Trimming shortened V by 6 bases and J by 2 bases, and 8 bases separated the two germline ends. There are 14 residues in the CDR3. The germline CDR1 and CDR2 sequences are MGHDK and SYGVNS. The CDR3 spells CASRGETYNSPLHF. The CDR3 DNA sequence: TGTGCCAGCAGGGGAGAAACCTATAATTCACCCCTCCACTTT. Drawing the rest from reference TRBV25-1 and TRBJ1-6, the complete variable domain is EADIYQTPRYLVIGTGKKITLECSQTMGHDKMYWYQQDPGMELHLIHYSYGVNSTEKGDLSSESTVSRIRTEHFPLTLESARPSHTSQYLCASRGETYNSPLHFGNGTRLTVT.

Note on this clonotype: A much larger clonotype is one base distant, so this may be a read error. V gene TRBV29-1 combines with J gene TRBJ2-3; D not resolved. Germline V gene lookup returns CDR1 SQVTM and CDR2 ANQGSEA. V dropped 8 bases and J dropped 0 bases, with 15 bases sitting between them. This CDR3 comprises 14 residues. CDR3 protein: CSFLDWPSTDTQYF. In DNA form, the CDR3 reads TGCAGCTTTCTAGACTGGCCTAGCACAGATACGCAGTATTTT.

This clonotype was seen at least ten times. V usage is TRBV6-2 or TRBV6-3 and J usage is TRBJ2-5; 8 bases map to TRBD2. This CDR3 has 19 residues. With 6 bases clipped from V and 4 bases from J, the junction kept 22 bases outside the gene matches. The germline V gene encodes CDR1 MNHEY and CDR2 SVGEGT. CDR3 loop: CASRQRGTRREEYRETQYF. For the CDR3, the DNA is TGTGCCAGCAGGCAAAGAGGGACTAGGCGGGAGGAGTACCGAGAGACCCAGTACTTC.

This clonotype showed up just a few times. This chain uses TRBV18 with TRBJ2-3, with D hard to call. This CDR3 has 16 amino acids. Germline loops: CDR1 KGHSH, CDR2 LQKENI. Trimming took 3 bases from V and 2 from J, leaving 15 bases between them. The CDR3 DNA reads as TGTGCCAGCTCACCCCAGGACCACCTGCTCACAGATACGCAGTATTTT. It codes for CASSPQDHLLTDTQYF. The whole variable domain, filled in from reference TRBV18 and TRBJ2-3, reads NAGVMQNPRHLVRRRGQEARLRCSPMKGHSHVYWYRQLPEEGLKFMVYLQKENIIDESGMPKERFSAEFPKEGPSILRIQQVVRGDSAAYFCASSPQDHLLTDTQYFGPGTRLTVL.

This rearrangement joins TRBV19 to TRBJ1-1; perhaps TRBD1 as D (5 bases). The CDR3 loop spans 11 amino acids. CDR1 and CDR2 from the germline V gene are LNHDA and SQIVND (reference sequence). V shed 9 bases and J shed 4 bases, with 9 bases lying between them. CDR3 nucleotides: TGTGCCAGCAGGGTGGCCACTGAAGCTTTCTTT. It is translated as CASRVATEAFF.

This clonotype came up many times. The V and J genes are TRBV7-3 and TRBJ2-2; 11 bases line up with TRBD2. CDR3 length: 16 amino acids. In germline, CDR1 is SGHTA, CDR2 FQGTGA. V lost 2 bases, J lost 4 bases, and 3 bases stayed unmatched. The CDR3: CASSLGGLAGTGELFF. The CDR3 nucleotides read TGTGCCAGCAGCTTAGGTGGACTAGCGGGCACCGGGGAGCTGTTTTTT.

The chain joins TRBV30 to TRBJ1-5; tentative D call: TRBD1 (6 bases). The length of the CDR3 is 13 residues. The germline gives CDR1 GTSNPN, CDR2 SVGIG (reference sequence). With 5 bases removed from V and 6 bases from J, the gap between germline ends came to 14 bases. CDR3 nucleotides: TGTGCCTGGGCCCACAGGGATCGTCAGCCCCAGCATTTT. Its protein is CAWAHRDRQPQHF.

The J gene is TRBJ2-1, the V gene TRBV15; D not certain. V gave up 0 bases and J gave up 7 bases, with 13 bases separating them. Germline V gene sequence: CDR1 LNHNV, CDR2 YYDKDF (reference sequence). The CDR3 extends over 15 amino acids. CDR3 residues: CATSRDWVFGNEQFF. The CDR3 DNA follows: TGTGCCACCAGCAGAGATTGGGTATTCGGTAATGAGCAGTTCTTC.

The chain has TRBV4-3 and TRBJ2-7; D perhaps matches TRBD2 (6 bases). Germline-derived CDR1 and CDR2 are LGHNA and YSLEER. Trimming left V 2 bases short and J 4 bases short, with 12 bases between. There are 14 residues in the CDR3. The CDR3 sequence: CASSQYGGKYEQYF. Written as DNA, the CDR3 is TGCGCCAGCAGCCAATATGGCGGGAAGTACGAGCAGTACTTC.

In regard to this clonotype: A much more abundant neighbour one base away suggests this may be a read error. The V and J genes are TRBV2 and TRBJ2-1; D call uncertain. CDR1 SNHLY and CDR2 FYNNEI come from the germline V gene. This CDR3 spans 14 amino acids. Trimming removed 3 bases from V and 10 bases from J, with 16 bases in between. For the CDR3, the DNA is TGTGCCAGCAGTGATAGTATCAGCTCCTACGAGCAGTTCTTC. Its protein product is CASSDSISSYEQFF.

The chain recombines TRBV27 with TRBJ1-1, with D unclear. The length of the CDR3 is 13 residues. The V end was cut by 2 bases, the J end by 4 bases, with 8 bases between. Germline CDR1 and CDR2: MNHEY and SMNVEV (reference sequence). DNA for the CDR3: TGTGCCAGCAGTTTAACCAGACTCACTGAAGCTTTCTTT. Protein sequence: CASSLTRLTEAFF.

Comments on this clonotype: This could be a read error, since a much larger clone is one nucleotide away. The J gene is TRBJ2-1, the V gene TRBV11-2, with D possibly TRBD2 on 6 matching bases. The V end was cut by 7 bases, the J end by 2 bases, with 15 bases between. CDR1 is SGHAT, CDR2 FQNNGV, per germline. The CDR3 runs to 15 residues. In nucleotides, the CDR3 is TGTGCCAGCAACTTCGGGCGGGGACCCTACAATGAGCAGTTCTTC. Residues: CASNFGRGPYNEQFF. Variable domain in full (rest from reference TRBV11-2 and TRBJ2-1): EAGVAQSPRYKIIEKRQSVAFWCNPISGHATLYWYQQILGQGPKLLIQFQNNGVVDDSQLPKDRFSAERLKGVDSTLKIQPAKLEDSAVYLCASNFGRGPYNEQFFGPGTRLTVL.

This chain links TRBV3-1 with TRBJ2-7; 8 bases agree with TRBD2. The CDR3 runs 15 residues. Losses at the gene ends were 0 bases for V and 2 bases for J; bases not matched to a gene: 3. Per the germline V gene, CDR1 is LGHDT and CDR2 is YNNKEL (reference sequence). CDR3 region: CASSQDGGGTYEQYF. The CDR3 nucleotides read TGTGCCAGCAGCCAAGACGGGGGGGGAACCTACGAGCAGTACTTC.

This clonotype appeared a few times. The CDR3 DNA sequence: TGTGCCAGCAGCCCCGACAGAGAACAAGAGACCCAGTACTTC. Translation gives CASSPDREQETQYF. The chain recombines TRBV14 with TRBJ2-5; tentative D call: TRBD1 (5 bases). Trimming left V 4 bases short and J 2 bases short, with 11 bases between. The CDR3 has 14 amino acids. The germline gives CDR1 SGHDN, CDR2 FVKESK. The full variable domain, its missing parts supplied by reference TRBV14 and TRBJ2-5, is EAGVTQFPSHSVIEKGQTVTLRCDPISGHDNLYWYRRVMGKEIKFLLHFVKESKQDESGMPNNRFLAERTGGTYSTLKVQPAELEDSGVYFCASSPDREQETQYFGPGTRLLVL.

This clonotype was observed many times. The chain recombines TRBV20-1 with TRBJ2-1, with 16 bases matching TRBD2. Germline V gives CDR1 DFQATT, CDR2 SNEGSKA (reference sequence). J was trimmed by 3 bases and V by 1 base; bases with no gene match: 6. There are 18 residues in the CDR3. The CDR3 reads CSARGGTSGRALYNEQFF. Here the CDR3 DNA reads TGCAGTGCTAGAGGAGGGACTAGCGGGAGGGCACTCTACAATGAGCAGTTCTTC.

This clonotype was observed at least ten times. The V call is TRBV5-6, the J call TRBJ2-2, with 8 bases matching TRBD1. Trimming took 4 bases from V and 6 from J; bases not matched to a gene: 11. The CDR3 contains 16 residues. Per germline, CDR1 SGHDT and CDR2 YYEEEE. The CDR3 loop is CASSPDRARFAGELFF. CDR3 sequence (DNA): TGTGCCAGCAGCCCGGACAGGGCTCGATTTGCCGGGGAGCTGTTTTTT.

There are many counts of this clonotype. The gene calls are TRBV28 and TRBJ2-6; D remains ambiguous. Germline V gives CDR1 MDHEN, CDR2 SYDVKM. Between the trimmed V and J ends, which lost 8 bases and 2 bases, there was a span of 7 bases. The CDR3 contains 13 residues. CDR3 amino acids: CASGITGANVLTF. CDR3 nucleotides: TGTGCCAGCGGGATAACTGGGGCCAACGTCCTGACTTTC. Complete variable domain (other parts from reference TRBV28 and TRBJ2-6): DVKVTQSSRYLVKRTGEKVFLECVQDMDHENMFWYRQDPGLGLRLIYFSYDVKMKEKGDIPEGYSVSREKKERFSLILESASTNQTSMYLCASGITGANVLTFGAGSRLTVL.